This T cell receptor beta chain was recovered during a study of cytomegalovirus exposure and HLA in healthy donors. The PCR contained 60 Vbeta and 13 Jbeta primers. The data were produced by immunoSEQ multiplex PCR, yet TCRdb's version contains in-frame clones alone and is incomplete. The data show more than 85,000 clones, around 73% seen once. Germline V CDR1 and CDR2: SGHNT, YYREEE (reference sequence). This CDR3 region has 14 residues. Trimming took 0 bases from V and 2 from J, leaving 5 bases between them. The sample taken for sequencing was PBMCs. J is TRBJ2-2 and V is TRBV5-4; D not resolved. The clonotype originates from a man aged 25 to 40 in good health and CMV-seronegative. The CDR3 region is CASSLGQNTGELFF. CDR3 coding DNA: TGTGCCAGCAGCTTGGGGCAAAACACCGGGGAGCTGTTTTTT.